This TCR beta chain is from a study of cytomegalovirus exposure and HLA in healthy donors. Study-wide results and limits: Cytomegalovirus-associated status was assigned to 150 to 200 TCR beta chains. Later, an analysis found that TCR clusters from the first cohort tended to co-occur in the 90 to 150 validation repertoires. Through in vitro validation, three CMV-associated chains were shown to be specific for CMV antigens.

The donors formed part of the roughly 120-subject validation cohort, distinct from the roughly 700-subject first cohort. Assay: immunoSEQ multiplex PCR; the TCRdb copy retains only in-frame clones and omits some. Found here are under 100,000 clones, approximately 88% of them singletons; the top ten hold 9.5% to 13%. The J segment lost 9 bases and the V segment lost 3 bases, leaving 8 bases of the junction unmatched. The CDR3 is 16 amino acids. Germline CDR1 and CDR2: KGHSH and LQKENI. As concerns this clone: Its matching antigen is unknown.

Sequenced material: PBMCs. This clonotype was obtained from a young woman in good health and CMV-seropositive. The chain combines TRBV18 with TRBJ2-1, with 13 nucleotides matching TRBD2. In DNA, the CDR3 is TGTGCCAGCTCACCCGGGACTAGCGGGGTTTACGGTGAGCAGTTCTTC. It is translated as CASSPGTSGVYGEQFF.